This entry is about one T cell receptor beta chain. The antigen is undetermined. V lost 5 bases and J lost 0; bases outside the gene matches: 14. The CDR3 contains 17 residues. The germline gives CDR1 GTSNPN, CDR2 SVGIG (reference sequence). The source of the sample is a study of cytomegalovirus exposure and HLA in healthy donors. About the study: Early on, a data release was issued that held roughly 84 million unique TCRs from HLA-typed donors.

PCR amplification relied on 60 Vbeta primers (plus 13 Jbeta primers). The method was immunoSEQ multiplex PCR; TCRdb's version includes in-frame clones alone and lacks a portion of them. The data contain some 160,000 clones, roughly 88% of them seen just once; the ten biggest clones take up roughly 1.4%. Study results and limitations: Testing in vitro showed a few CMV-associated chains specific for CMV antigens.

The TCR was taken from a young woman in good health and CMV-seronegative. V usage is TRBV30 and J usage is TRBJ2-3; 7 bases are a match to TRBD2. Specimen: PBMCs. CDR3 region: CAWQSRGVLPSTDTQYF. DNA for the CDR3: TGTGCCTGGCAGTCACGGGGGGTCCTACCTAGCACAGATACGCAGTATTTT.